A single T cell receptor (beta chain) is shown here with its context. Clones were sequenced by immunoSEQ multiplex PCR, and TCRdb holds only the in-frame ones, with some missing. Of 150,000 to 200,000 clones listed, about 77% are singletons. This specimen belongs to a study of blood T cell repertoires in COVID-19. This CDR3 is built from 12 residues. Between the trimmed V and J ends, which lost 7 bases and 4 bases, there was a span of 10 bases. The chain links TRBV12-3 or TRBV12-4 to TRBJ1-2; possible D gene TRBD1, 6 bases. The receptor comes from a woman at least 80 years old with acute or convalescent COVID-19. Sequenced input: peripheral blood. CDR3 sequence: CASTKTGYGYTF. The CDR3 bases are TGTGCCAGCACCAAGACAGGCTATGGCTACACCTTC.